These T cell receptor beta chains were read from a single sample in a study of control samples from healthy donors and cancer patients. TCRdb's table, derived via immunoSEQ multiplex PCR, lists solely in-frame clones and lacks some. The sample consists of approximately 180,000 clones, about 91% of them appearing once. The sequenced sample consisted of blood. Receptors were obtained from a woman aged 40 to 50 in good health. The CDR3 runs from the conserved cysteine through the conserved F or W. Fields, in order: J gene, D gene, clone size, V gene, CDR3 protein, CDR3 DNA. D genes are given only for firm matches. A clone size is listed for some rows: how often the clone was seen (once, few, many), or a class if it is expanded.

j_gene: TRBJ1-4; d_gene: .; abundance: once; v_gene: TRBV2; CDR3aa: CASTSSSEKLFF; CDR3nt: TGTGCCAGCACTAGTTCGTCTGAAAAACTGTTTTTT
j_gene: TRBJ2-3; d_gene: .; abundance: .; v_gene: TRBV14; CDR3aa: CASSSGLGTQYF; CDR3nt: TGTGCCAGCAGCTCCGGGTTGGGTACGCAGTATTTT
j_gene: TRBJ1-1; d_gene: .; abundance: .; v_gene: TRBV5-5; CDR3aa: CASSLGYGDTEAFF; CDR3nt: TGTGCCAGCAGCTTGGGGTATGGAGACACTGAAGCTTTCTTT
j_gene: TRBJ2-7; d_gene: .; abundance: .; v_gene: TRBV6-4; CDR3aa: CASSGVYEQYF; CDR3nt: TGTGCCAGCAGTGGGGTCTACGAGCAGTACTTC
j_gene: TRBJ1-3; d_gene: .; abundance: .; v_gene: TRBV7-9; CDR3aa: CASSLSYSGNTIYF; CDR3nt: TGTGCCAGCAGCTTATCCTACTCTGGAAACACCATATATTTT
j_gene: TRBJ2-1; d_gene: TRBD2; abundance: .; v_gene: TRBV2; CDR3aa: CASGPGGPLGFF; CDR3nt: TGTGCCAGTGGGCCGGGGGGACCGTTGGGGTTCTTC
j_gene: TRBJ2-1; d_gene: .; abundance: .; v_gene: TRBV4-1; CDR3aa: CASSQDPGLVYNEQFF; CDR3nt: TGCGCCAGCAGCCAAGATCCGGGGCTAGTATACAATGAGCAGTTCTTC
j_gene: TRBJ1-2; d_gene: .; abundance: .; v_gene: TRBV6-5; CDR3aa: CASSLNPTGKDRYTF; CDR3nt: TGTGCCAGCAGCTTAAATCCTACGGGGAAGGATCGCTACACCTTC
j_gene: TRBJ1-5; d_gene: .; abundance: once; v_gene: TRBV11-3; CDR3aa: CASSLAGIVLHSNQPQHF; CDR3nt: TGTGCCAGCAGCTTAGCCGGTATCGTCCTACATAGCAATCAGCCCCAGCATTTT
j_gene: TRBJ1-1; d_gene: .; abundance: .; v_gene: TRBV4-1; CDR3aa: CASSQVGSWGLMNTEAFF; CDR3nt: TGCGCCAGCAGCCAAGTCGGATCGTGGGGGCTCATGAACACTGAAGCTTTCTTT
j_gene: TRBJ1-1; d_gene: TRBD1; abundance: .; v_gene: TRBV7-8; CDR3aa: CASSQDRVGTEAFF; CDR3nt: TGTGCCAGCAGCCAAGACAGGGTTGGCACTGAAGCTTTCTTT
j_gene: TRBJ1-1; d_gene: .; abundance: few; v_gene: TRBV5-1; CDR3aa: CASSSQGNTEAFF; CDR3nt: TGCGCCAGCAGCTCACAGGGGAACACTGAAGCTTTCTTT
j_gene: TRBJ1-1; d_gene: .; abundance: .; v_gene: TRBV11-2; CDR3aa: CASSLDGGLNTEAFF; CDR3nt: TGTGCCAGCAGCTTAGATGGGGGATTGAACACTGAAGCTTTCTTT
j_gene: TRBJ1-6; d_gene: .; abundance: .; v_gene: TRBV19; CDR3aa: CASAGTRNSPLHF; CDR3nt: TGTGCCAGCGCTGGGACACGTAATTCACCCCTCCACTTT
j_gene: TRBJ1-6; d_gene: .; abundance: once; v_gene: TRBV18; CDR3aa: CASSGQPQGSGPLHF; CDR3nt: TGTGCCAGCTCTGGTCAGCCGCAGGGTTCGGGGCCCCTCCACTTT
j_gene: TRBJ1-1; d_gene: .; abundance: .; v_gene: TRBV15; CDR3aa: CATGTRGTEAFF; CDR3nt: TGTGCCACCGGTACAAGGGGCACTGAAGCTTTCTTT
j_gene: TRBJ2-5; d_gene: TRBD1; abundance: .; v_gene: TRBV4-1; CDR3aa: CASSQPPGQGGETQYF; CDR3nt: TGCGCCAGCAGCCAGCCTCCGGGACAGGGAGGAGAGACCCAGTACTTC
j_gene: TRBJ2-7; d_gene: .; abundance: .; v_gene: TRBV11-2; CDR3aa: CASSLDLNGAYEQYF; CDR3nt: TGTGCCAGCAGCTTAGATCTAAATGGCGCTTACGAGCAGTACTTC
j_gene: TRBJ2-7; d_gene: TRBD1; abundance: few; v_gene: TRBV7-9; CDR3aa: CASSLAGQDWDEQYF; CDR3nt: TGTGCCAGCAGCTTAGCCGGACAGGATTGGGACGAGCAGTACTTC
j_gene: TRBJ2-7; d_gene: .; abundance: .; v_gene: TRBV5-1; CDR3aa: CASRYEQYF; CDR3nt: TGCGCCAGCAGGTACGAGCAGTACTTC
j_gene: TRBJ2-3; d_gene: TRBD2; abundance: .; v_gene: TRBV5-6; CDR3aa: CASSPLAGGSTDTQYF; CDR3nt: TGTGCCAGCAGCCCATTAGCGGGGGGAAGCACAGATACGCAGTATTTT
j_gene: TRBJ1-2; d_gene: .; abundance: .; v_gene: TRBV5-1; CDR3aa: CASSPELGYGYTF; CDR3nt: TGCGCCAGCAGTCCTGAACTGGGCTATGGCTACACCTTC
j_gene: TRBJ2-2; d_gene: .; abundance: .; v_gene: TRBV5-6; CDR3aa: CASSFAGLNTGELFF; CDR3nt: TGTGCCAGCAGCTTTGCAGGACTGAACACCGGGGAGCTGTTTTTT
j_gene: TRBJ2-2; d_gene: .; abundance: .; v_gene: TRBV11-3; CDR3aa: CASSLDAFGELFF; CDR3nt: TGTGCCAGCAGCTTAGATGCGTTCGGGGAGCTGTTTTTT
j_gene: TRBJ2-1; d_gene: TRBD1; abundance: .; v_gene: TRBV7-2; CDR3aa: CASSTGTGPYNEQFF; CDR3nt: TGTGCCAGCAGCACCGGGACAGGGCCCTACAATGAGCAGTTCTTC
j_gene: TRBJ2-5; d_gene: .; abundance: .; v_gene: TRBV2; CDR3aa: CASSVRLRMQETQYF; CDR3nt: TGTGCCAGCAGTGTTAGATTGCGAATGCAAGAGACCCAGTACTTC
j_gene: TRBJ1-2; d_gene: TRBD1; abundance: .; v_gene: TRBV2; CDR3aa: CASSSQGGYGYTF; CDR3nt: TGTGCCAGCAGTTCTCAGGGGGGATATGGCTACACCTTC
j_gene: TRBJ1-4; d_gene: .; abundance: .; v_gene: TRBV3-1/TRBV3-2; CDR3aa: CASSYRTVLFF; CDR3nt: TGTGCCAGCAGCTACAGGACAGTCCTGTTTTTT
j_gene: TRBJ1-1; d_gene: .; abundance: .; v_gene: TRBV5-1; CDR3aa: CASTGAGTEAFF; CDR3nt: TGCGCCAGCACAGGGGCCGGCACTGAAGCTTTCTTT
j_gene: TRBJ1-3; d_gene: TRBD1; abundance: .; v_gene: TRBV7-3; CDR3aa: CASSPRQGLSGNTIYF; CDR3nt: TGTGCCAGCAGCCCCCGACAGGGTTTGTCTGGAAACACCATATATTTT
j_gene: TRBJ2-3; d_gene: TRBD2; abundance: .; v_gene: TRBV9; CDR3aa: CASSVALLAGGPDTQYF; CDR3nt: TGTGCCAGCAGCGTAGCTCTACTAGCGGGGGGGCCTGATACGCAGTATTTT
j_gene: TRBJ1-1; d_gene: .; abundance: .; v_gene: TRBV28; CDR3aa: CASSLSLGLNTEAFF; CDR3nt: TGTGCCAGCAGTTTATCACTGGGTTTGAACACTGAAGCTTTCTTT
j_gene: TRBJ2-2; d_gene: .; abundance: .; v_gene: TRBV3-1/TRBV3-2; CDR3aa: CASSQHGVNTGELFF; CDR3nt: TGTGCCAGCAGCCAGCACGGGGTCAACACCGGGGAGCTGTTTTTT
j_gene: TRBJ1-4; d_gene: .; abundance: .; v_gene: TRBV7-8; CDR3aa: CASSLRRTVEKLFF; CDR3nt: TGTGCCAGCAGCTTACGTCGGACAGTAGAAAAACTGTTTTTT
j_gene: TRBJ1-4; d_gene: .; abundance: .; v_gene: TRBV9; CDR3aa: CASSVRGEKLFF; CDR3nt: TGTGCCAGCAGCGTTAGGGGGGAAAAACTGTTTTTT
j_gene: TRBJ1-2; d_gene: TRBD1; abundance: .; v_gene: TRBV3-1/TRBV3-2; CDR3aa: CASSHAFLLPQTGQGATGYTF; CDR3nt: TGTGCCAGCAGCCATGCTTTCCTCCTCCCCCAAACCGGACAGGGGGCGACTGGCTACACCTTC
j_gene: TRBJ2-1; d_gene: TRBD1; abundance: once; v_gene: TRBV11-2; CDR3aa: CASSSPPGQGFYNEQFF; CDR3nt: TGTGCCAGCAGCTCACCGCCGGGACAGGGATTCTACAATGAGCAGTTCTTC
j_gene: TRBJ1-2; d_gene: .; abundance: .; v_gene: TRBV5-1; CDR3aa: CASSLGRSNYGYTF; CDR3nt: TGCGCCAGCAGCTTGGGCAGGAGCAACTATGGCTACACCTTC
j_gene: TRBJ1-3; d_gene: TRBD1; abundance: .; v_gene: TRBV28; CDR3aa: CASRLGGGGVLSGNTIYF; CDR3nt: TGTGCCAGCAGATTGGGTGGAGGGGGCGTCCTCTCGGGAAACACCATATATTTT
j_gene: TRBJ2-3; d_gene: TRBD1; abundance: .; v_gene: TRBV23-1; CDR3aa: CASSQSGQGPRNTQYF; CDR3nt: TGCGCCAGCAGTCAATCCGGACAGGGGCCACGGAATACGCAGTATTTT
j_gene: TRBJ1-2; d_gene: .; abundance: .; v_gene: TRBV3-1/TRBV3-2; CDR3aa: CASSQGSGYGYTF; CDR3nt: TGTGCCAGCAGCCAAGGCTCAGGGTATGGCTACACCTTC
j_gene: TRBJ2-3; d_gene: TRBD1; abundance: .; v_gene: TRBV10-1; CDR3aa: CASSESSGTGGPDTQYF; CDR3nt: TGCGCCAGCAGTGAGTCGTCCGGGACAGGGGGCCCAGATACGCAGTATTTT
j_gene: TRBJ1-1; d_gene: .; abundance: .; v_gene: TRBV29-1; CDR3aa: CSVELMMGGSGAFF; CDR3nt: TGCAGCGTTGAATTAATGATGGGAGGCTCGGGAGCTTTCTTT
j_gene: TRBJ2-5; d_gene: .; abundance: .; v_gene: TRBV5-8; CDR3aa: CASSSGGTTQETQYF; CDR3nt: TGTGCCAGCAGCTCGGGTGGGACAACCCAAGAGACCCAGTACTTC
j_gene: TRBJ2-7; d_gene: TRBD1; abundance: .; v_gene: TRBV4-1; CDR3aa: CASSQDVFRGTYEQYF; CDR3nt: TGCGCCAGCAGCCAAGACGTATTCAGGGGGACCTACGAGCAGTACTTC
j_gene: TRBJ1-1; d_gene: .; abundance: .; v_gene: TRBV5-4; CDR3aa: CASSYNAGNTEAFF; CDR3nt: TGTGCCAGCAGCTACAACGCTGGGAACACTGAAGCTTTCTTT
j_gene: TRBJ1-1; d_gene: TRBD1; abundance: .; v_gene: TRBV18; CDR3aa: CASSPGQTNTEAFF; CDR3nt: TGTGCCAGCTCACCGGGACAGACAAACACTGAAGCTTTCTTT